The entry that follows covers one T cell receptor (beta chain) sequence. Its antigen is not identified. Each pre-culture CD4+ sample aimed for 200,000 T cell genomes at deep resolution. TCRdb's table, derived via immunoSEQ multiplex PCR, lists solely in-frame clones and lacks some. The sample contains 90,000 to 130,000 clones, around 92% of which appear only once. This specimen comes from a study of T cell repertoires and HLA-DP antigens. Trimming took off 8 bases at V and 2 bases at J, with 9 bases between the two ends. The CDR3 covers 12 residues. The germline gives CDR1 SNHLY, CDR2 FYNNEI. The sequence derives from a woman aged 18-29 years in good health and CMV-seronegative. The chain joins TRBV2 to TRBJ2-5; D not certain. Sequencing was carried out using CD4+ T cells from PBMCs. The CDR3 loop reads CASLGQQETQYF. In DNA, the CDR3 is TGTGCCAGCTTGGGTCAACAAGAGACCCAGTACTTC.